The entry below gives a single T cell receptor (beta chain) sequence along with its context. What antigen it recognizes has not been identified. No much larger clone is present one base from it, and per-base qualities are unavailable. The collaborating institutions used their own protocols to collect whole blood in K2EDTA tubes. Collaborator samples were shipped for TCRbeta analysis as frozen whole blood, isolated PBMCs, or DNA extracted from either sample type. The data stem from a study of blood T cell repertoires in COVID-19 (dated by TCRdb to about 2020). About the investigation overall: Samples from collaborators originated in the United States, Italy and Spain and spanned both the acute and convalescent phases of COVID-19. The material from the prospective study consisted of cDNA or gDNA derived from T cells, B-cell-depleted T cells, or PBMCs. Subjects who had been exposed to COVID-19, were actively infected with it, or had recovered from it provided the deeply sampled blood TCRbeta repertoires that made up the dataset. A freely available public database, intended as a resource for researchers studying the immune response to SARS-CoV-2, is where the repertoires were released. The samples were drawn from the first 160 participants of the ongoing ImmuneRACE study and from 1,254 subjects provided by 6 global collaborators. The sample metadata nearly always contained a de-identified subject ID, COVID-19 status, age in years and sex. HLA class I and class II types, where available, came from metadata supplied by the sample provider rather than from assay-based typing.

TCRbeta CDR3 regions were amplified from genomic DNA using the immunoSEQ Assay, a bias-controlled multiplex PCR. On the authors' methods: Nucleated cell counts per sample were estimated from amplification of reference gene primers within the assay. To quantify the absolute abundance of each unique TCRbeta CDR3 rearrangement, sequence reads were collapsed and filtered. For each sample, productive Simpson clonality was calculated by taking the square root of Simpson's diversity index across productive rearrangements. The clones in this table, taken by TCRdb from immuneACCESS, are in-frame only. Not every clone is retained; where verified, under half of the shortfall comes from an unresolved V gene, and the cause of the rest is unknown. V, J and clone size are taken as reported in that table, and D and trimming were inferred from the DNA itself. The sample yields 99,000 or so clones; approximately 85% were counted once. The ten largest clones add up to about 4.8% of the sample.

The CDR3 runs 12 residues from the cysteine to the phenylalanine. The kept DNA is CDR3 alone, 36 bases in frame from the first base. CDR1 MNHEY and CDR2 SVGAGI were looked up in the germline V gene. V lost 8 bases and J lost 4 bases; the stretch between them is 10 bases long. Points the paper makes about the study in general: Clinical and demographic metadata were provided uncurated, with the amount varying by source and participant.

The sample consisted of peripheral blood. The chain couples TRBV6-5 to TRBJ2-3; TRBD2 is perhaps the D gene, given 7 matching bases. The TCR comes from a man aged 60 to 75 with acute or convalescent COVID-19. The DNA sequence reads TGTGCCAGCGGGGAGGGGGCAGATACGCAGTATTTT. It codes for CASGEGADTQYF.